This T cell receptor beta chain was found in a study of cytomegalovirus exposure and HLA in healthy donors. Study as a whole: Researchers previously reported finding 90 million to 130 million unique TCR beta sequences from around 200 million T cells. Study observations and caveats: In an earlier analysis, most TCR beta V segments were productive about 87% or about 30% of the time. Analyzed later, association rates of TCRs varied across HLA loci, with DRB1 most and HLA-C fewest.

Healthy individuals who donated bone marrow served as the donors. This clone was counted a few times. The antigen is unknown. The primer mix had 60 Vbeta and 13 Jbeta primers. Generated by immunoSEQ multiplex PCR, the TCRdb table keeps only in-frame clones and is missing some. In the table there are some 150,000 clones, approximately 80% of which are singletons. CDR1 is LNHDA, CDR2 SQIVND, per germline (reference sequence). This CDR3 spans 17 amino acids. The V gene end was trimmed by 6 bases and the J gene end by 6 bases; junction bases not matched to a gene: 15. This TCR derives from a woman in her late teens or twenties in good health and CMV-seronegative. Sequenced input: PBMCs. V gene TRBV19 combines with J gene TRBJ1-4; TRBD1 aligns across 8 bases. The chain's CDR3 is CASSDLGQAAVYEKLFF. The CDR3 nucleotides read TGTGCCAGTAGCGACCTGGGACAGGCGGCAGTATATGAAAAACTGTTTTTT.